This T cell receptor (beta chain) was recovered during a study of blood T cell repertoires in COVID-19. Study-wide context: The origin of the acute and convalescent COVID-19 samples was the United States, Italy and Spain.

There are 15 residues in the CDR3. Germline V gene sequence: CDR1 MDHEN, CDR2 SYDVKM. Trimming left V 5 bases short and J 0 bases short, with 11 bases between. In the authors' workflow: Researchers report that nucleated cell counts were estimated from reference gene primer amplification. Clones were read by immunoSEQ multiplex PCR, and TCRdb kept only the in-frame ones, dropping some. V, J and clone size were drawn from that table, and D and trimming were deduced from the DNA. The top ten hold 20% to 30% of the sample, which has approximately 120,000 clones, 70% to 80% seen once. Sequencing used peripheral blood. This TCR was recovered from a human donor in a cohort sampled during active COVID-19. The chain uses TRBV28 and TRBJ1-5; the D is unclear. The CDR3 DNA reads as TGTGCCAGCAGTGAGGTGCAAAATAGCAATCAGCCCCAGCATTTT. Its translation is CASSEVQNSNQPQHF. Complete variable domain (other parts from reference TRBV28 and TRBJ1-5): DVKVTQSSRYLVKRTGEKVFLECVQDMDHENMFWYRQDPGLGLRLIYFSYDVKMKEKGDIPEGYSVSREKKERFSLILESASTNQTSMYLCASSEVQNSNQPQHFGDGTRLSIL.